These 26 T cell receptor beta chains were sequenced from one sample in a study of CXCR3-negative and CXCR3-positive naive CD8 T cells. Libraries of TRB cDNA were made by 5' RACE and carried UMIs. After re-calling the 5' RACE reads, TCRdb lists one entry per CDR3 protein, DNA absent. Found here are roughly 110,000 distinct CDR3 sequences; the top ten clones hold over 0.35%. No cognate antigen is known for these TCRs. Study-level results: Naive CXCR3-positive cells had TRB CDR3s more hydrophobic than those of CXCR3-negative naive cells.

Sample: naive CXCR3+ CD8+ T cells from blood. The sample's subset: CD45RO-CCR7+CD27+CD95- naive CD8+ T cells expressing CXCR3 (TNR3+). The origin of the receptors is a human donor in good health. Some clones in this sample may be carry-over from other donors' samples.

The chain employs TRBV29-1 and TRBJ2-7; TCRdb picks TRBD1, but there is no DNA to check that call. Per germline, CDR1 SQVTM and CDR2 ANQGSEA. CDR3 size: 12 residues. CDR3 protein: CSGLTGVYEQYF.

The V gene is TRBV28, the J gene TRBJ2-5; with no DNA, the TCRdb D assignment of TRBD1 cannot be verified. The germline V gene has CDR1 MDHEN and CDR2 SYDVKM. This CDR3 has 12 residues. The CDR3: CASSTPSGTQYF.

The J gene is TRBJ2-7, the V gene TRBV27; the TRBD2 assignment by TCRdb is unverifiable without DNA. From germline, CDR1 is MNHEY and CDR2 SMNVEV (reference sequence). The length of the CDR3 is 15 residues. The CDR3 reads CASSLWGGGDYEQYF.

CDR3 residues: CASSQGPGAYNEQFF. The genes are TRBV4-1 and TRBJ2-1; TCRdb designates TRBD1, a call that cannot be tested without DNA. CDR3 length equals 15 residues. Germline V gene data show CDR1 as MGHRA and CDR2 as YSYEKL.

The chain links TRBV5-4 to TRBJ1-1. This CDR3 is 12 amino acids long. Germline loops: CDR1 SGHNT, CDR2 YYREEE (reference sequence). The CDR3 is CASSLRNTEAFF.

Here the CDR3 reads CASSFSWFSGANVLTF. The chain is built from TRBV28 and TRBJ2-6. The length of the CDR3 is 16 residues. Germline CDR1 reads MDHEN; CDR2 reads SYDVKM. The whole variable domain, remainder taken from reference TRBV28 and TRBJ2-6, is DVKVTQSSRYLVKRTGEKVFLECVQDMDHENMFWYRQDPGLGLRLIYFSYDVKMKEKGDIPEGYSVSREKKERFSLILESASTNQTSMYLCASSFSWFSGANVLTFGAGSRLTVL.

The chain carries TRBV28 and TRBJ2-7. This CDR3 has 14 residues. Germline-derived CDR1 and CDR2 are MDHEN and SYDVKM. CDR3 sequence: CASSLPIHPYEQYF.

V and J are TRBV5-1 and TRBJ1-5; TCRdb outputs TRBD1, but without DNA this stays unchecked. Germline values: CDR1 SGHRS, CDR2 YFSETQ. This CDR3 is 13 amino acids long. The CDR3 region is CASSLEGTGPQHF.

The genes are TRBV5-6 and TRBJ2-7; TCRdb designates TRBD1, a call that cannot be tested without DNA. In germline, CDR1 is SGHDT, CDR2 YYEEEE. The CDR3 consists of 14 residues. This CDR3 reads CASSEQGQGYEQYF.

The V and J genes are TRBV23-1 and TRBJ1-1. TRBV23-1 has ORF status, its function being uncertain. CDR3 length: 18 residues. CDR3 loop: CASSQLGPIPRRYTEAFF.

The chain joins TRBV5-1 to TRBJ1-2; as DNA is missing, the TRBD1 call by TCRdb cannot be tested. Germline V lookup: CDR1 SGHRS, CDR2 YFSETQ. CDR3 size: 16 residues. The CDR3: CASSPDPGQGANGYTF. The whole variable domain, filled in from reference TRBV5-1 and TRBJ1-2, reads KAGVTQTPRYLIKTRGQQVTLSCSPISGHRSVSWYQQTPGQGLQFLFEYFSETQRNKGNFPGRFSGRQFSNSRSEMNVSTLELGDSALYLCASSPDPGQGANGYTFGSGTRLTVV.

V and J are TRBV7-9 and TRBJ2-7; TCRdb's D gene call, TRBD1, goes unchecked for lack of DNA. This CDR3 has 14 residues. CDR1 SEHNR and CDR2 FQNEAQ come from the germline V gene (reference sequence). CDR3 region: CASSLMNREHEQYF.

The chain uses TRBV19 and TRBJ2-1; without DNA, the TCRdb call of TRBD1 cannot be checked. The CDR3 extends over 17 amino acids. The germline CDR1 and CDR2 sequences are LNHDA and SQIVND (reference sequence). CDR3 protein: CASSVFYSGGGQYEQFF.

The chain couples TRBV29-1 to TRBJ1-1; without DNA, the TCRdb call of TRBD1 cannot be checked. The CDR3 covers 11 residues. Germline CDR1 reads SQVTM; CDR2 reads ANQGSEA. CDR3: CSVLQGTEAFF.

V usage is TRBV11-2 and J usage is TRBJ2-5. The CDR3 spans 13 residues. In germline, CDR1 is SGHAT, CDR2 FQNNGV. This CDR3 reads CASSFLGVETQYF. Based on the CDR3 plus reference TRBV11-2 and TRBJ2-5, the full variable domain is EAGVAQSPRYKIIEKRQSVAFWCNPISGHATLYWYQQILGQGPKLLIQFQNNGVVDDSQLPKDRFSAERLKGVDSTLKIQPAKLEDSAVYLCASSFLGVETQYFGPGTRLLVL.

J is TRBJ1-1 and V is TRBV7-9; TCRdb proposes TRBD1, but this gene call is untestable without DNA. CDR1 is SEHNR, CDR2 FQNEAQ, per germline (reference sequence). The CDR3 spans 14 residues. CDR3 amino acids: CASSLGQGISEAFF.

The chain combines TRBV7-2 with TRBJ2-3; TCRdb's D gene call, TRBD1, goes unchecked for lack of DNA. The CDR3 length is 16 residues. CDR1 and CDR2 from the germline V gene are SGHTA and FQGNSA. CDR3 sequence reads: CASSLRLAGTTDTQYF. The entire variable domain, with the rest obtained from reference TRBV7-2 and TRBJ2-3, is as follows: GAGVSQSPSNKVTEKGKDVELRCDPISGHTALYWYRQSLGQGLEFLIYFQGNSAPDKSGLPSDRFSAERTGGSVSTLTIQRTQQEDSAVYLCASSLRLAGTTDTQYFGPGTRLTVL.

V is TRBV10-3 and J is TRBJ2-7; TCRdb's assignment of TRBD1 cannot be checked, as there is no DNA. Germline V gives CDR1 ENHRY, CDR2 SYGVKD. This CDR3 comprises 13 residues. The CDR3 region is CAILDGADYEQYF.

This rearrangement joins TRBV4-3 to TRBJ1-2; the D call of TRBD1 rests on TCRdb alone, since no DNA is present to check it. This CDR3 comprises 18 residues. CDR1 LGHNA and CDR2 YSLEER come from the germline V gene. The CDR3 loop reads CASSQGTGGGKTFYGYTF.

V is TRBV12-3 or TRBV12-4 and J is TRBJ2-5; the TCRdb D gene call, TRBD1, has no DNA to confirm it. This CDR3 has 15 amino acids. The CDR3 reads CASSPGTGYQETQYF.

The chain uses TRBV5-1 and TRBJ1-3. Germline V gene data show CDR1 as SGHRS and CDR2 as YFSETQ. CDR3 length: 15 residues. CDR3 region: CASSLGLANGSTIYF.

The chain has TRBV12-3 or TRBV12-4 and TRBJ2-1. There are 11 residues in the CDR3. CDR3 region: CASSISGSEFF.

V usage is TRBV7-3 and J usage is TRBJ2-1; TCRdb picks TRBD2, but there is no DNA to check that call. The CDR3 consists of 18 residues. From germline, CDR1 is SGHTA and CDR2 FQGTGA. This CDR3 is CASSLTGVAQDWYNEQFF.

This rearrangement joins TRBV6-5 to TRBJ2-7; checking the TCRdb D call of TRBD1 is not possible without DNA. This CDR3 has 16 residues. Looked up from germline, CDR1 is MNHEY and CDR2 is SVGAGI. CDR3 protein: CASSFFTLDRGYEQYF.

This chain links TRBV4-3 with TRBJ1-2. The CDR3 sequence is 15 residues long. Germline CDR1 and CDR2: LGHNA and YSLEER. The CDR3 region is CASSQDQSEYYGYTF.

The V gene is TRBV15, the J gene TRBJ2-7. The CDR3 length is 15 residues. CDR1 is LNHNV and CDR2 is YYDKDF in the germline V gene (reference sequence). CDR3 amino acids: CATSPPTGPIHEQYF. The whole variable domain, remainder taken from reference TRBV15 and TRBJ2-7, is DAMVIQNPRYQVTQFGKPVTLSCSQTLNHNVMYWYQQKSSQAPKLLFHYYDKDFNNEADTPDNFQSRRPNTSFCFLDIRSPGLGDTAMYLCATSPPTGPIHEQYFGPGTRLTVT.